Below are 14 T cell receptor beta chains sequenced from a single sample in a study of metastatic and nonmetastatic thyroid tumors. Ahead of thyroid surgery, no patient had received treatment of any kind. From the PCR reads, TCRdb re-called clones with MiXCR. Altogether roughly 38,000 clones are present, 12% being singletons, with the ten largest covering 8.5% to 10%. Specimen: blood. Every receptor here comes from a male donor with papillary thyroid cancer or a benign thyroid nodule (not recorded which). Some clones in this sample may be carry-over from other donors' samples.

This clone was seen at least ten times. V and J are TRBV18 and TRBJ2-7; perhaps TRBD2 as D (5 bases). CDR1 and CDR2 from the germline V gene are KGHSH and LQKENI. The CDR3 loop spans 14 amino acids. Trimming stripped 3 bases from V and 5 bases from J, with 14 bases between. DNA for the CDR3: TGTGCCAGCTCACCTGGTCTAGGAGGCCACGAGCAGTACTTC. Its translation is CASSPGLGGHEQYF.

This clone was seen repeatedly, ten times or more. The chain recombines TRBV20-1 with TRBJ2-2; D is unclear. The CDR3 totals 13 residues. CDR1 and CDR2 from the germline V gene are DFQATT and SNEGSKA (reference sequence). Trimming left V 0 bases short and J 4 bases short, with 6 bases between. The CDR3 DNA reads TGCAGTGCTAGAGATCCGGGCACCGGGGAGCTGTTTTTT. This sequence encodes CSARDPGTGELFF.

The chain recombines TRBV11-2 with TRBJ2-7, with 11 bases fitting TRBD2. The CDR3 loop spans 16 amino acids. J lost 0 bases, V lost 5 bases, and 6 bases had no gene match. Germline CDR1 is SGHAT and CDR2 is FQNNGV. The CDR3 region has the DNA TGTGCCAGCAGCCCTGGGACTAGCGGAAACTCCTACGAGCAGTACTTC. Translating gives CASSPGTSGNSYEQYF.

The chain has TRBV5-5 and TRBJ2-3, with D unclear. The ends were cut back, 4 bases at V and 2 bases at J, with 14 bases in the middle. The CDR3 runs 15 residues. Germline CDR1 is SGHKS and CDR2 is YYEKEE (reference sequence). CDR3 sequence: CASSDRLGFTDTQYF. The CDR3 coding sequence is TGTGCCAGCAGCGATAGATTGGGCTTCACAGATACGCAGTATTTT.

This clone appeared many times. The V gene is TRBV28, the J gene TRBJ1-4; D possibly corresponds to TRBD1 (6 bases). The CDR3 is made up of 15 amino acids. Germline V gene data show CDR1 as MDHEN and CDR2 as SYDVKM. Trimming left V 2 bases short and J 7 bases short, with 14 bases between. DNA of the CDR3: TGTGCCAGCAGTTTAACGGGGGCAGGGGTTGAAAAACTGTTTTTT. Protein sequence: CASSLTGAGVEKLFF.

In this sample, this clone turned up many times. The CDR3 bases are TGTGCCACCAGTGATGGGACGGGGGGCCAGGAGCAGTACTTC. Its translation: CATSDGTGGQEQYF. The gene calls are TRBV24-1 and TRBJ2-7; D possibly corresponds to TRBD2 (7 bases). This CDR3 has 14 amino acids. With 3 bases removed from V and 7 bases from J, the gap between germline ends came to 15 bases. Germline CDR1 reads KGHDR; CDR2 reads SFDVKD.

The V and J genes are TRBV4-1 and TRBJ2-2; perhaps TRBD2 as D (6 bases). Germline CDR1 MGHRA, CDR2 YSYEKL. The CDR3 spans 15 residues. Trimming removed 1 base at V and 7 bases at J, with 13 bases between. CDR3 nucleotide sequence: TGCGCCAGCAGCCAAGCCCCGACTAGTTACGGGGAGCTGTTTTTT. Translated: CASSQAPTSYGELFF.

This clone was seen many times. This chain connects TRBV30 to TRBJ1-4; D is undetermined. Germline CDR1 and CDR2: GTSNPN and SVGIG (reference sequence). The CDR3 covers 14 residues. V shed 2 bases and J shed 0 bases, with 7 bases lying between them. This chain's CDR3 is CAWSIGSTNEKLFF. CDR3 sequence (DNA): TGTGCCTGGAGTATAGGGTCAACTAATGAAAAACTGTTTTTT.

In this sample, this clone turned up many times. The chain uses TRBV2 and TRBJ1-1; D not resolved. This CDR3 has 13 amino acids. V was trimmed by 4 bases and J by 1 base, leaving 7 bases between them. Germline loops: CDR1 SNHLY, CDR2 FYNNEI. CDR3 sequence (DNA): TGTGCCAGCAGTGGGGAACGGAACACTGAAGCTTTCTTT. Translating it yields CASSGERNTEAFF.

This clone was seen repeatedly, ten times or more. V usage is TRBV19 and J usage is TRBJ1-2, with 7 positions matching TRBD1. The CDR3 has 15 residues. The trim removed 6 bases at V and 8 bases at J, leaving 15 bases unmatched. Germline CDR1 reads LNHDA; CDR2 reads SQIVND (reference sequence). As DNA, the CDR3 is TGTGCCAGTAGAACTAGAAACAGGGGTACAGGCGGCTACACCTTC. Amino acids: CASRTRNRGTGGYTF.

A note on this clone: Distinct nucleotide sequences in the sample also encode this CDR3. J is TRBJ2-7 and V is TRBV20-1, with 7 bases identical to TRBD1. Germline V gives CDR1 DFQATT, CDR2 SNEGSKA (reference sequence). V shed 3 bases and J 7 bases; nucleotides not matched to a gene: 12. The CDR3 has 14 residues. For the CDR3, the DNA is TGCAGTGCTAGCCTACCACAGGGGACGGGTGAGCAGTACTTC. Translated: CSASLPQGTGEQYF.

Note on this clone: A single base separates this from a much larger clone, so it may be a read error. This chain links TRBV30 with TRBJ2-7; 11 positions agree with TRBD2. Germline CDR1 is GTSNPN and CDR2 is SVGIG (reference sequence). The CDR3 spans 15 residues. In DNA form, the CDR3 reads TGTGCCCGGTCGGTAGGGGGGCTAGCGGGAGGTGAGCATTACTTC. It encodes CARSVGGLAGGEHYF. The complete variable domain, with remaining parts taken from reference TRBV30 and TRBJ2-7, reads SQTIHQWPATLVQPVGSPLSLECTVEGTSNPNLYWYRQAAGRGLQLLFYSVGIGQISSEVPQNLSASRPQDRQFILSSKKLLLSDSGFYLCARSVGGLAGGEHYFGPGTRLTVT.

This clone has at least ten counts. This chain uses TRBV10-2 with TRBJ1-6; maybe TRBD1 (5 bases). Germline V gene data show CDR1 as WSHSY and CDR2 as SAAADI. This CDR3 has 14 amino acids. The V end lost 5 bases, the J end lost 3 bases, and 8 bases lay between the germline ends. The DNA of the CDR3 is TGCGCCAGCAGTCTTGACAGCTATAATTCACCCCTCCACTTT. Protein: CASSLDSYNSPLHF.

Only a few counts were recorded for this clone. The same CDR3 also results from other DNA sequences found in this sample. The chain combines TRBV7-2 with TRBJ2-4, with no clear D. CDR3 length equals 16 residues. CDR1 and CDR2 (germline): SGHTA, FQGNSA. The ends were cut back, 6 bases at V and 0 bases at J, with 15 bases in the middle. The CDR3 DNA sequence: TGTGCCAGCAGTCCCGGGCCTCTTCTAGCCAAAAACATTCAGTACTTC. Translated: CASSPGPLLAKNIQYF.